The source of this TCR beta chain is a study of T cells in Graves' hyperthyroidism and ophthalmopathy. Study background: Specimen type is peripheral blood, collected at initial diagnosis prior to any treatment.

Fresh peripheral blood, around 11 ml of it, supplied the PBMCs. General study findings and limits: Separating ophthalmopathy from stable hyperthyroidism was achieved by a 13 V-J model. Before onset, ophthalmopathy was predicted by the model a median roughly six months earlier.

CDR3 length equals 15 residues. The V gene lost 0 bases and the J gene lost 6 bases, with 13 bases spanning the gap. Germline values: CDR1 SGHRS, CDR2 YFSETQ. As for this clonotype: The antigen remains undetermined.

It was RNA transcripts that yielded the amplified TCR beta CDR3 regions. HTBI primers were employed in a first-round RT-PCR of the TCR CDR3. TCRdb reprocessed the multiplex PCR reads with MiXCR, giving one entry per CDR3 protein. This table has 550,000 to 800,000 distinct CDR3 sequences, 15% to 20% appearing once. The sample consisted of blood. This receptor was taken from a man over 45 with Graves' hyperthyroidism. The chain uses TRBV5-1 and TRBJ2-1; D not certain. CDR3 in amino acids: CASSLAVSQLNEQFF. In DNA, the CDR3 is TGCGCCAGCAGCTTGGCCGTGTCCCAACTCAATGAGCAGTTCTTC.